These 27 T cell receptor beta chains were all obtained from the same sample, sequenced in a study of blood T cell repertoires in COVID-19. The method was immunoSEQ multiplex PCR; TCRdb's version includes in-frame clones alone and lacks a portion of them. Among roughly 250,000 clones listed, around 90% were seen once. The sequenced sample consisted of peripheral blood. These receptors originate from a person between 18 and 30 years old with COVID-19, enrolled during active disease.

This chain joins TRBV10-3 and TRBJ2-3; 7 bases match TRBD2. The CDR3 is 17 residues long. Germline CDR1 ENHRY, CDR2 SYGVKD. J lost 1 base, V lost 5 bases, and 12 bases had no gene match. The CDR3 region has the DNA TGTGCCATCAGTTCCGGGACTACCCCACTGCGCACAGATACGCAGTATTTT. As protein: CAISSGTTPLRTDTQYF.

CDR3 loop: CASSLRGLDGYTF. In DNA, the CDR3 is TGTGCCAGCAGTCTCAGGGGGCTCGATGGCTACACCTTC. V usage is TRBV6-2 or TRBV6-3 and J usage is TRBJ1-2; 8 bases match TRBD1. CDR1 MNHEY and CDR2 SVGEGT come from the germline V gene. V trimming: 5 bases; J trimming: 6 bases; junction bases outside the gene matches: 5. The CDR3 runs 13 residues.

The rearrangement uses TRBV6-1 and TRBJ2-2; the match to TRBD2 covers 9 bases. V dropped 1 base and J dropped 4; count of bases not matched to a gene: 4. This CDR3 comprises 16 residues. Germline values: CDR1 MNHNS, CDR2 SASEGT. CDR3 sequence: CASSEELAGVTGELFF. In nucleotides, the CDR3 is TGTGCCAGCAGTGAAGAATTAGCGGGAGTCACCGGGGAGCTGTTTTTT.

The chain links TRBV2 to TRBJ1-1, with D unresolved. Trimming cost V 8 bases and J 0 bases, with 16 bases left between them. This CDR3 is built from 15 residues. From germline, CDR1 is SNHLY and CDR2 FYNNEI. The CDR3: CASEPQAIVNTEAFF. The DNA for the CDR3 is TGTGCCAGCGAGCCCCAGGCTATAGTGAACACTGAAGCTTTCTTT.

V usage is TRBV4-1 and J usage is TRBJ1-5; D call uncertain. Per germline, CDR1 MGHRA and CDR2 YSYEKL. The germline V and J ends were trimmed by 4 bases and 6 bases, with 7 bases remaining between them. The CDR3 runs 12 residues. The CDR3 DNA reads as TGCGCCAGCAGCCGAACAACTCAGCCCCAGCATTTT. Its protein product is CASSRTTQPQHF.

The chain is built from TRBV7-8 and TRBJ1-1, with a tentative D call TRBD1 (6 bases). The germline gives CDR1 SGHVS, CDR2 FQNEAQ. Trimming stripped 1 base from V and 6 bases from J, with 15 bases between. This CDR3 contains 15 residues. DNA of the CDR3: TGTGCCAGCAGCTTAGGTGCGGGGGCGATCCCTGAAGCTTTCTTT. This codes for CASSLGAGAIPEAFF.

This clone was observed a single time. The chain is built from TRBV27 and TRBJ2-2; 9 positions agree with TRBD1. Germline-derived CDR1 and CDR2 are MNHEY and SMNVEV (reference sequence). The CDR3 is 17 residues long. V trimming: 5 bases; J trimming: 4 bases; junction bases outside the gene matches: 11. DNA of the CDR3: TGTGCCAGCAGTCCCTCGCCCGACAGGGGGGTCACCGGGGAGCTGTTTTTT. Translated: CASSPSPDRGVTGELFF.

This chain uses TRBV15 with TRBJ2-7; 7 positions agree with TRBD2. CDR1 LNHNV and CDR2 YYDKDF come from the germline V gene (reference sequence). The CDR3 has 16 amino acids. Losses at the gene ends were 1 base for V and 6 bases for J; bases not matched to a gene: 12. CDR3 region: CATSRAKQSGTSEQYF. The CDR3 nucleotides are TGTGCCACCAGCAGAGCTAAACAAAGCGGGACTTCCGAGCAGTACTTC.

The rearrangement links TRBV10-1 to TRBJ1-2; 7 bases match TRBD1. V was pared by 5 bases and J by 8 bases, with 8 bases of the junction left unmatched. This CDR3 comprises 13 residues. Germline CDR1 and CDR2: WNHNN and SYGVQD (reference sequence). The CDR3 spells CASSPNRGEGYTF. The CDR3 DNA sequence: TGCGCCAGCAGTCCCAACAGGGGCGAGGGCTACACCTTC.

The chain links TRBV7-9 to TRBJ2-2; 7 nucleotides line up with TRBD2. This CDR3 spans 15 amino acids. Germline V gene lookup returns CDR1 SEHNR and CDR2 FQNEAQ (reference sequence). V shed 0 bases and J 7 bases; nucleotides not matched to a gene: 5. The CDR3 protein is CASSLAGGPDGELFF. DNA of the CDR3: TGTGCCAGCAGCTTAGCGGGAGGGCCGGACGGGGAGCTGTTTTTT.

This chain links TRBV29-1 with TRBJ2-3; D perhaps matches TRBD2 (5 bases). CDR1 SQVTM and CDR2 ANQGSEA come from the germline V gene. This CDR3 comprises 15 residues. V lost 6 bases and J lost 2, with 18 bases in between. Written as DNA, the CDR3 is TGCAGCGTAGCCAAGGACGGAGGATACACAGATACGCAGTATTTT. Translating it yields CSVAKDGGYTDTQYF.

The V call is TRBV27, the J call TRBJ2-2; D remains unclear. This CDR3 has 12 amino acids. The germline CDR1 and CDR2 sequences are MNHEY and SMNVEV (reference sequence). The ends were cut back, 8 bases at V and 5 bases at J, with 9 bases in the middle. CDR3 amino acids: CASAKRTGELFF. The CDR3 DNA follows: TGTGCCAGCGCGAAGCGTACCGGGGAGCTGTTTTTT.

This sequence joins TRBV5-6 and TRBJ1-5; 11 bases match TRBD1. The CDR3 spans 14 residues. Looked up from germline, CDR1 is SGHDT and CDR2 is YYEEEE. V lost 2 bases, J lost 7 bases, and 2 bases stayed unmatched. The CDR3 sequence is CASSFRTGGQPQHF. In DNA, the CDR3 is TGTGCCAGCAGCTTCAGGACAGGGGGCCAGCCCCAGCATTTT.

This sequence joins TRBV7-2 and TRBJ1-2; D uncertain. CDR1 and CDR2 from the germline V gene are SGHTA and FQGNSA. The CDR3 totals 13 residues. V gave up 5 bases and J gave up 8 bases, with 15 bases separating them. The CDR3 DNA reads TGTGCCAGCAGCCCCCGGCAAGAGGGCGGCTACACCTTC. Its protein is CASSPRQEGGYTF.

The rearrangement joins TRBV9 to TRBJ1-2; D is ambiguous. The germline V gene has CDR1 SGDLS and CDR2 YYNGEE. The CDR3 extends over 14 amino acids. The V end lost 0 bases, the J end lost 8 bases, and 14 bases lay between the germline ends. The CDR3, as DNA: TGTGCCAGCAGCGTAGGCCCGGGAACGGTCGGCTACACCTTC. It encodes CASSVGPGTVGYTF.

J is TRBJ2-7 and V is TRBV19; maybe TRBD2 (7 bases). Trimming took 5 bases from V and 5 from J, leaving 13 bases between them. Germline V lookup: CDR1 LNHDA, CDR2 SQIVND (reference sequence). CDR3 length: 13 amino acids. The CDR3 loop is CASSGEGVDEQYF. The CDR3 bases are TGTGCCAGTAGTGGGGAGGGGGTGGACGAGCAGTACTTC.

The CDR3: CASSQNDRGYYEQYF. CDR3 nucleotide sequence: TGTGCCAGCAGCCAAAACGACAGGGGCTACTACGAGCAGTACTTC. The chain joins TRBV4-2 to TRBJ2-7, with 8 bases identical to TRBD1. The CDR3 length is 15 residues. Trimming removed 2 bases from V and 3 bases from J; junction bases left unmatched: 6. The germline CDR1 and CDR2 sequences are LGHNA and YNFKEQ.

This clone was observed a handful of times. The chain links TRBV4-1 to TRBJ2-3; D possibly corresponds to TRBD1 (6 bases). Germline values: CDR1 MGHRA, CDR2 YSYEKL. This CDR3 comprises 15 residues. Between the trimmed V and J ends, which lost 0 bases and 3 bases, there was a span of 10 bases. The DNA for the CDR3 is TGCGCCAGCAGCCAAGAGGGGGCAGGTACAGATACGCAGTATTTT. This sequence encodes CASSQEGAGTDTQYF.

The chain carries TRBV12-3 or TRBV12-4 and TRBJ1-2; D perhaps matches TRBD1 (6 bases). The CDR3 consists of 13 residues. V was cut by 5 bases and J by 2 bases, with 9 bases left in between. The CDR3 loop is CASSRTGNYGYTF. The CDR3 DNA reads as TGTGCCAGCAGTCGTACAGGGAACTATGGCTACACCTTC.

The J gene is TRBJ1-1, the V gene TRBV5-6; D may be TRBD1 (5 bases). V dropped 0 bases and J dropped 1 base, with 13 bases sitting between them. The CDR3 is 16 amino acids. Germline loops: CDR1 SGHDT, CDR2 YYEEEE. The CDR3 is CASSLDPNGGNTEAFF. In DNA form, the CDR3 reads TGTGCCAGCAGCTTGGACCCTAACGGGGGGAACACTGAAGCTTTCTTT.

This clone was detected only once. The J gene is TRBJ2-2, the V gene TRBV19; possibly TRBD1 for D (6 bases). This CDR3 contains 17 residues. V was shortened by 5 bases and J by 2 bases, with 18 bases between the two germline ends. The germline V gene has CDR1 LNHDA and CDR2 SQIVND (reference sequence). The CDR3 loop is CASSSGMGRGNTGELFF. The CDR3 region has the DNA TGTGCCAGTAGTTCCGGTATGGGCAGGGGAAACACCGGGGAGCTGTTTTTT.

The V call is TRBV5-6, the J call TRBJ2-2, with a possible D match to TRBD1 (7 bases). CDR3 length: 15 amino acids. Per germline, CDR1 SGHDT and CDR2 YYEEEE. The V end lost 2 bases, the J end lost 7 bases, and 15 bases lay between the germline ends. DNA of the CDR3: TGTGCCAGCAGCTTCGGGACAGCGGGTGGCGGGGAGCTGTTTTTT. Translating it yields CASSFGTAGGGELFF.

The CDR3 nucleotides read TGTGCCAGTAGTATTTCCGGGTCCACCTACGAGCAGTACTTC. The encoded protein is CASSISGSTYEQYF. The J gene is TRBJ2-7, the V gene TRBV19; unclear D gene. The V end lost 3 bases, the J end lost 2 bases, and 11 bases lay between the germline ends. The germline V gene has CDR1 LNHDA and CDR2 SQIVND (reference sequence). This CDR3 has 14 residues.

V and J are TRBV3-1 (or the pseudogene TRBV3-2) and TRBJ2-1; 14 bases agree with TRBD2. Germline CDR1 is LGHDT and CDR2 is YNNKEL (reference sequence). The CDR3 spans 15 residues. The ends lost 1 base at V and 10 bases at J; junction bases unmatched: 3. CDR3 sequence reads: CASSQVGLAGDEQFF. CDR3 bases: TGTGCCAGCAGCCAAGTGGGACTAGCGGGAGACGAGCAGTTCTTC.

The chain links TRBV28 to TRBJ2-7; 13 nucleotides align to TRBD2. The CDR3 spans 13 residues. Trimming at V came to 7 bases and at J to 9 bases, leaving 6 bases not matched to a gene. Germline V gene data show CDR1 as MDHEN and CDR2 as SYDVKM. CDR3 bases: TGTGCCAGCAAACTAGCGGGAGGGCCGGGGCAGTACTTC. The encoded protein is CASKLAGGPGQYF.

The chain combines TRBV15 with TRBJ2-7; 11 bases map to TRBD2. This CDR3 has 15 residues. V was pared by 5 bases and J by 2 bases, with 5 bases of the junction left unmatched. Looked up from germline, CDR1 is LNHNV and CDR2 is YYDKDF (reference sequence). Written as DNA, the CDR3 is TGTGCCACCAGCGCACGGACTAGCGGGCCCTACGAGCAGTACTTC. Translation: CATSARTSGPYEQYF.

The gene calls are TRBV19 and TRBJ2-7; 7 bases map to TRBD1. J gave up 5 bases and V 5 bases, and 12 bases lay outside the gene matches. Germline V lookup: CDR1 LNHDA, CDR2 SQIVND (reference sequence). The CDR3 totals 15 residues. CDR3 nucleotides: TGTGCCAGTAGTTTGATAGACGACAGGGCCAACGAGCAGTACTTC. Its protein is CASSLIDDRANEQYF.